This T cell receptor (beta chain) was sequenced in a study of a mutant IDH1 vaccine in newly diagnosed glioma. Study information: Most had both radiotherapy and temozolomide beforehand; others had only one.

This clone was counted a few times. Its antigen is still unknown. The assay was immunoSEQ multiplex PCR, and TCRdb's table has in-frame clones only and misses some. The sample carries tens of thousands of clones, around 89% recorded once. Documented time point: week 5, during vaccination. The study gave 300 ug of mutant IDH1 20-mer peptide per vaccine dose, with topical imiquimod. This CDR3 has 15 residues. V was shortened by 6 bases and J by 3 bases, with 17 bases between the two germline ends. In germline, CDR1 is SNHLY, CDR2 FYNNEI. Study-wide results and caveats: Any relationship between pseudoprogression and changes in top peripheral T cell clonotypes seemed absent.

Sequenced here: PBMCs, sampled from a glioma patient whose treatment included an IDH1 peptide vaccine. The V and J genes are TRBV2 and TRBJ1-1, with D hard to call. This clonotype was obtained from a middle-aged woman with glioma. DNA for the CDR3: TGTGCCAGCAGCACAGACCACGTTGGGTACACTGAAGCTTTCTTT. Its protein is CASSTDHVGYTEAFF.